This T cell receptor beta chain was identified during a study of beta chain features in type 1 diabetes. Donors underwent one heparinised blood draw, approximately 120 mL on average. Sorting based on CD45RO/CCR7/CD25/CD127/CD95/CD27 separated CD4+ naive, central memory, regulatory and stem cell-like memory cells. The investigators reverse transcribed all of the isolated RNA, so they sequenced expressed TCRB transcripts. TCRdb's copy holds only in-frame clones and misses some; the assay was immunoSEQ multiplex PCR. The sample consists of 350,000 or so clones, around 20% of them appearing once. From germline, CDR1 is SGHDT and CDR2 YYEEEE. CDR3 size: 16 residues. J lost 4 bases, V lost 1 base, and 7 bases had no gene match.

The TCR was taken from a young woman in good health. This chain connects TRBV5-6 to TRBJ1-4, with TRBD1 identical over 7 bases. Sequences were obtained from naive CD4+ T cells from blood. CDR3: CASSLSGQAFNEKLFF. For the CDR3, the DNA is TGTGCCAGCAGCTTGTCTGGACAGGCTTTTAATGAAAAACTGTTTTTT.